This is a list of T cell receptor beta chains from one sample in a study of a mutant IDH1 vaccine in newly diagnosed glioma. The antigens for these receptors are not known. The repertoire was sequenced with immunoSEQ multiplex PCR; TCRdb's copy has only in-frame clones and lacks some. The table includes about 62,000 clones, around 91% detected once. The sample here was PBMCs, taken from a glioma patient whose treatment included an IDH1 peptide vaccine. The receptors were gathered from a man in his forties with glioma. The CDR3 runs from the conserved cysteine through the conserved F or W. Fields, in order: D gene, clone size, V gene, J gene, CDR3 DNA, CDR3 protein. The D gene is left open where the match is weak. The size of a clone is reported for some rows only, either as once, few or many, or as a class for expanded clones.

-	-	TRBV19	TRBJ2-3	TGTGCCAGTAGATTAACAGGGACTACACGTGGGAACACAGATACGCAGTATTTT	CASRLTGTTRGNTDTQYF
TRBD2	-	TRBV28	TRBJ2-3	TGTGCCAGCACTAGCGGGAACACAGATACGCAGTATTTT	CASTSGNTDTQYF
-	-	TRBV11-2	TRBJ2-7	TGTGCCAGCAGCTCCATAGCGGCAACCAGCTCCTACGAGCAGTACTTC	CASSSIAATSSYEQYF
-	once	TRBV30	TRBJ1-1	TGTGCCTGGAGACTGGGTCAGGGGATCACTGAAGCTTTCTTT	CAWRLGQGITEAFF
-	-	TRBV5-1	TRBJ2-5	TGCGCCAGCAGTGAGGCGGGAGAGACCCAGTACTTC	CASSEAGETQYF
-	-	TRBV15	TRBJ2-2	TGTGCCACCAGCAGAGCCGGGACCTACACCGGGGAGCTGTTTTTT	CATSRAGTYTGELFF
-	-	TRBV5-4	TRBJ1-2	TGTGCCAGCAGCTTGGGGGGAAACTATGGCTACACCTTC	CASSLGGNYGYTF
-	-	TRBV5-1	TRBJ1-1	TGCGCCAGCAGCTTGGGGCAGGGCCGGCACACTGAAGCTTTCTTT	CASSLGQGRHTEAFF
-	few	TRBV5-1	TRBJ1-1	TGCGCCAGCAGCTTTGGGGGGCGCGGGAACACTGAAGCTTTCTTT	CASSFGGRGNTEAFF
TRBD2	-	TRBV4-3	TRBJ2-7	TGCGCCAGCAGCCAGACTTGGACTAGCGGAGCCTACGAGCAGTACTTC	CASSQTWTSGAYEQYF
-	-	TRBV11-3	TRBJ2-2	TGTGCCAGCAGCTCGAGCAGAGCGCCGACCACCGGGGAGCTGTTTTTT	CASSSSRAPTTGELFF
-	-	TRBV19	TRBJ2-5	TGTGCCAGTAGTGGTGTGGGTTTTGGATTTGAGACCCAGTACTTC	CASSGVGFGFETQYF
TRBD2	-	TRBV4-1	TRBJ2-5	TGCGCCAGCAGCCTTTCCGGGACTAGCGGGGGGGAGTGGAGAGAGACCCAGTACTTC	CASSLSGTSGGEWRETQYF
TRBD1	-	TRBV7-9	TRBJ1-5	TGTGCCAGCAGCTTATCAGGGGGCGAGCCTCAGCCCCAGCATTTT	CASSLSGGEPQPQHF
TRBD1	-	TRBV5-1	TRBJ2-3	TGCGCCAGCAGCTTAGATAAACAGGGGAGAGATACGCAGTATTTT	CASSLDKQGRDTQYF
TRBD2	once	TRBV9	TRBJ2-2	TGTGCCAGCAGCGTAGGGGGGAGGGCCCCCACCGGGGAGCTGTTTTTT	CASSVGGRAPTGELFF
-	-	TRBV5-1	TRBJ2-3	TGCGCCAGCAGCCCGCGCGTCACAGATACGCAGTATTTT	CASSPRVTDTQYF
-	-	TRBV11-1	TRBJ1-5	TGTGCCAGCAGCTTAGGGGCAGGCAATCAGCCCCAGCATTTT	CASSLGAGNQPQHF
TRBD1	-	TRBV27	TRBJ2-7	TGTGCCAGCGGACCGGACAGGGGGCAATACGAGCAGTACTTC	CASGPDRGQYEQYF
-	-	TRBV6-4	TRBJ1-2	TGTGCCAGCAGTGACGTCTGGGGGGATGGCTACACCTTC	CASSDVWGDGYTF
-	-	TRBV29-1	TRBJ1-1	TGCAGCACCTCCACGGGGGCGACTGAAGCTTTCTTT	CSTSTGATEAFF
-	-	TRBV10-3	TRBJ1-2	TGTGCCATCAGTGAGCTGACAGGAAAGAATGGCTACACCTTC	CAISELTGKNGYTF
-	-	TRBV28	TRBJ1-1	TGTGCCAGCAGTTTGACGCAGGGGAACACTGAAGCTTTCTTT	CASSLTQGNTEAFF
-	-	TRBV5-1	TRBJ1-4	TGCGCCAGCTCGCAGGCTGCAACTAATGAAAAACTGTTTTTT	CASSQAATNEKLFF
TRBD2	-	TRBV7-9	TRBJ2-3	TGTGCCAGCAGCCTATTAGCGGGAGCGAAAGATACGCAGTATTTT	CASSLLAGAKDTQYF
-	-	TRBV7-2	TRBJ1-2	TGTGCCAGCAGCCAGGCGGCCGGAGGCGGTAGCACCTTC	CASSQAAGGGSTF